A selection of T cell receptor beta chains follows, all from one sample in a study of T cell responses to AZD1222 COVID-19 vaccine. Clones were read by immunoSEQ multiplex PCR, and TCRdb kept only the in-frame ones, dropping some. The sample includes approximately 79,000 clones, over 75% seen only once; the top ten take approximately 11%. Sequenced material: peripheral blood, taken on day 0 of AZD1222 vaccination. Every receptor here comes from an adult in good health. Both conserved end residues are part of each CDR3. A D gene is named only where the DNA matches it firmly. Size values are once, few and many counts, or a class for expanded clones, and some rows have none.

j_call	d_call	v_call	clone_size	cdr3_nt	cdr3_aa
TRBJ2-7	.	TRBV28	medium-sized	TGTGCCAGCAGTTCCGGGGAAACATGGTCCTACGAGCAGTACTTC	CASSSGETWSYEQYF
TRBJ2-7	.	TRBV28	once	TGTGCCAGCAGTCGGGTGTACGAGCAGTACTTC	CASSRVYEQYF
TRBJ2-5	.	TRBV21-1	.	TGTGCCAGCAAGTCCGGGACAGGGGGCGAGACCCAGTACTTC	CASKSGTGGETQYF
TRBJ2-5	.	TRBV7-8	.	TGTGCCAGCAGCTTAGTGGAGACCCAGTACTTC	CASSLVETQYF
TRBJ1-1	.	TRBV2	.	TGTGCCAGCACCAAACGGGGGGGGTTTGACACTGAAGCTTTCTTT	CASTKRGGFDTEAFF
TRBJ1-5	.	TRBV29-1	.	TGCAGCGTTGCAGAGAATAGCAATCAGCCCCAGCATTTT	CSVAENSNQPQHF
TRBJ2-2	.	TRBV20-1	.	TGCACCCCCGAGGAGCTGTTTTTT	CTPEELFF
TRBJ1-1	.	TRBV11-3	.	TGTGCCAGCAGCTCAGAGGACGGGAAAGCTTTCTTT	CASSSEDGKAFF
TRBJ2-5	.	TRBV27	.	TGTGCCAGCAGTTTTCTACAGTCGGAGACCCAGTACTTC	CASSFLQSETQYF
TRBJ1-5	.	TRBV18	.	TGTGCCAGCTCACCAAGCGGTACTAGGGGCAATCAGCCCCAGCATTTT	CASSPSGTRGNQPQHF
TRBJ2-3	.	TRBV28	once	TGTGCCAGCAATCCATCCCTAGGCGCAGATACGCAGTATTTT	CASNPSLGADTQYF
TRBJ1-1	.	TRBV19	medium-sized	TGTGCCAGTAGGGCGGATGGCACTGAAGCTTTCTTT	CASRADGTEAFF
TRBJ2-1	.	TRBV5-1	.	TGCGCCAGCAGCTTGCTGGAGAGGGGAAACAATGAGCAGTTCTTC	CASSLLERGNNEQFF
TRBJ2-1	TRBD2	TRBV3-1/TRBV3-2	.	TGTGCCAGCAGCCGCCAACCTAGCGGGGGGGCGGTCCGGCCAAGCAATGAGCAGTTCTTC	CASSRQPSGGAVRPSNEQFF
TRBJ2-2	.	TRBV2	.	TGTGCCAGCAGGGGGGTCGGAAGAGGCACCGGGGAGCTGTTTTTT	CASRGVGRGTGELFF
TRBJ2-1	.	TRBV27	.	TGTGCCAGCAGTTTGAGGGGTTGGTCCTACAATGAGCAGTTCTTC	CASSLRGWSYNEQFF
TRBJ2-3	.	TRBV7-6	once	TGTGCCAGCAGCTCACAAGGGTCTAGCGGCACAGATACGCAGTATTTT	CASSSQGSSGTDTQYF
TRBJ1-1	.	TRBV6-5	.	TGTGCCAGCAGTTACTCGAGGTCGAACACTGAAGCTTTCTTT	CASSYSRSNTEAFF
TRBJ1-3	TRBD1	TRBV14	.	TGTGCCAGCAGCCAAGAGGGCCCGGGACAGGGAGGCCGAAACACCATATATTTT	CASSQEGPGQGGRNTIYF
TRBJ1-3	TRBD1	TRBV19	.	TGTGCCAGTAGTATAGTACAGGGGCTTGGAAACACCATATATTTT	CASSIVQGLGNTIYF
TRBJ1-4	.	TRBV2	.	TGTGCCAGCAGTGAATTCAGGGGAACTAATGAAAAACTGTTTTTT	CASSEFRGTNEKLFF
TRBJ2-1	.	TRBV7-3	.	TGTGCCAGCAGCTTAAATGGGCGGGGTGAGCAGTTCTTC	CASSLNGRGEQFF
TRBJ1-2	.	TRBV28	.	TGTGCCAGCACCCCAACCCGGCAGTTTGGCTACACCTTC	CASTPTRQFGYTF